A single T cell receptor (beta chain) is shown here with its context. The antigen is not known. These data belong to a study of blood T cells in healthy people across ages. General observations from the study: Long-lived donors had more naive CD4+ cells and higher diversity than aged donors.

The total RNA that was extracted per sample amounted to at least 5 micrograms. Next came a second PCR, run for about 7 to 12 cycles, which used a sample-barcoded 5' primer along with a J-beta primer mix. TCRdb reprocessed the 5' RACE reads with MiXCR, giving one entry per CDR3 protein. The data contain about 1 million distinct CDR3 sequences, 40% to 55% of them singletons. Trimming left V 7 bases short and J 6 bases short, with 23 bases between. Germline values: CDR1 SGHAT, CDR2 FQNNGV. The CDR3 consists of 16 residues. The receptor was isolated from a woman in her sixties or seventies in good health. The chain has TRBV11-2 and TRBJ2-3; D perhaps matches TRBD2 (6 bases). The material sequenced was blood. The CDR3 loop is CASMGHAPGEIDTQYF. The CDR3 nucleotides read TGTGCCAGCATGGGGCACGCCCCGGGAGAAATTGATACGCAGTATTTT.